The 24 T cell receptor beta chains reported below all come from one sample, sequenced in a study of CD8 T cells in ankylosing spondylitis. TCRdb recomputed calls from the 5' RACE reads with MiXCR, one row per CDR3 protein. This table holds some 150,000 distinct CDR3 sequences, about an eighth found once. What was sequenced was blood, either unsorted or a sorted T cell fraction (not recorded which). The receptors were gathered from a female donor with ankylosing spondylitis or in good health (not recorded which).

Regarding this clonotype: This may come from a read error, since a much larger clone is one base off. The rearrangement joins TRBV5-1 to TRBJ2-1, with 9 bases fitting TRBD2. This CDR3 contains 15 residues. Germline CDR1 SGHRS, CDR2 YFSETQ. The DNA of the CDR3 is TGCGCCAGCAGCTCCGGGACTAGCTTCTACAATCAGCAGTTCTTC. Amino acids: CASSSGTSFYNQQFF.

To note about this clonotype: A much bigger clone sits one base away, suggesting this may be a read error. The chain uses TRBV24-1 and TRBJ1-2; 11 positions agree with TRBD1. Germline loops: CDR1 KGHDR, CDR2 SFDVKD. This CDR3 comprises 14 residues. After removal of 4 bases from V and 12 bases from J, the junction contained 9 bases not matched to a gene. The CDR3 sequence: CATSDGQGAKGDTF. For the CDR3, the DNA is TGTGCCACCAGTGACGGACAGGGGGCAAAGGGCGACACCTTC.

The table lists this clonotype with many counts. The J gene is TRBJ2-1, the V gene TRBV7-9; D not resolved. V dropped 5 bases and J dropped 15 bases, with 17 bases sitting between them. Germline V gene lookup returns CDR1 SEHNR and CDR2 FQNEAQ (reference sequence). CDR3 length equals 12 residues. CDR3 sequence: CASSLDHYNRFF. DNA for the CDR3: TGTGCCAGCAGCCTCGATCACTATAATCGGTTCTTC.

In this sample, this clonotype turned up many times. The chain employs TRBV20-1 and TRBJ2-3; tentative D call: TRBD1 (6 bases). Germline V gene lookup returns CDR1 DFQATT and CDR2 SNEGSKA (reference sequence). The CDR3 contains 13 residues. V lost 6 bases, J lost 2 bases, and 12 bases lay in between. The chain's CDR3 is CSANHRATDTQYF. CDR3 in DNA: TGCAGTGCAAACCACAGGGCCACAGATACGCAGTATTTT.

This clonotype was seen repeatedly, ten times or more. The chain uses TRBV7-9 and TRBJ2-6; D is unresolved. The length of the CDR3 is 16 residues. CDR1 SEHNR and CDR2 FQNEAQ come from the germline V gene (reference sequence). V gave up 0 bases and J gave up 0 bases, with 6 bases separating them. The chain's CDR3 is CASSLAVASGANVLTF. The CDR3 region has the DNA TGTGCCAGCAGCTTAGCGGTCGCCTCTGGGGCCAACGTCCTGACTTTC.

This clonotype was detected many times. V gene TRBV19 combines with J gene TRBJ1-5; no reliable D call. Per the germline V gene, CDR1 is LNHDA and CDR2 is SQIVND (reference sequence). V was pared by 4 bases and J by 6 bases, with 13 bases between. The CDR3 is 14 amino acids. In DNA form, the CDR3 reads TGTGCCAGTAGTAACCCTATTCCCCTTCAGCCCCAGCATTTT. Residues: CASSNPIPLQPQHF.

A note on this clonotype: Germline and junction disagree at one end, which may indicate a read error. V usage is TRBV18 and J usage is TRBJ2-2; 11 bases are a match to TRBD2. CDR3 length: 19 amino acids. The germline CDR1 and CDR2 sequences are KGHSH and LQKENI. The CDR3 DNA reads as TGTGCCAACTCACCAAAATTACTAGCGGGAGTGACGAACACCGGGGAGCTGTTTTTT. Protein: CANSPKLLAGVTNTGELFF.

This clonotype was seen at least ten times. This rearrangement joins TRBV6-5 to TRBJ2-1; D ambiguous. The germline V gene encodes CDR1 MNHEY and CDR2 SVGAGI. Trimming cost V 6 bases and J 6 bases, with 18 bases left between them. This CDR3 has 15 amino acids. The CDR3 region is CASSYPLGASNEQFF. CDR3 coding DNA: TGTGCCAGCAGCTACCCTCTTGGAGCTTCCAATGAGCAGTTCTTC.

CDR3 amino acids: CASSLDGTEYNEQFF. CDR3 DNA: TGCGCCAGCAGCTTGGATGGGACGGAGTACAATGAGCAGTTCTTC. This chain joins TRBV5-1 and TRBJ2-1; the D call may be TRBD1 or TRBD2 (5 bases each). V was trimmed by 0 bases and J by 4 bases, leaving 11 bases between them. Germline V gene sequence: CDR1 SGHRS, CDR2 YFSETQ. This CDR3 is 15 amino acids long.

This clonotype has at least ten counts. The chain recombines TRBV12-3 or TRBV12-4 with TRBJ1-1, with D perhaps matching TRBD1 (6 bases). Trimming took 5 bases from V and 10 from J, leaving 17 bases between them. This CDR3 spans 13 amino acids. The chain's CDR3 is CASSRTGRVLAFF. In nucleotides, the CDR3 is TGTGCCAGCAGTAGAACAGGGAGGGTTCTAGCTTTCTTT.

This clonotype was observed many times. The rearrangement uses TRBV27 and TRBJ1-2; TRBD1 matches at 9 bases. J lost 2 bases, V lost 6 bases, and 7 bases had no gene match. This CDR3 is 15 amino acids long. The germline V gene encodes CDR1 MNHEY and CDR2 SMNVEV (reference sequence). The CDR3 is CASRQGARTNYGYTF. CDR3 coding DNA: TGTGCCAGCAGACAGGGGGCGCGTACCAACTATGGCTACACCTTC.

This clonotype was counted ten times or more. The chain couples TRBV11-2 to TRBJ2-3; D is unclear. This CDR3 is 14 amino acids long. CDR1 is SGHAT and CDR2 is FQNNGV in the germline V gene. V was shortened by 2 bases and J by 5 bases, with 11 bases between the two germline ends. The CDR3 DNA reads as TGTGCCAGCAGCTTATCACCACTCCTAGATACGCAGTATTTT. It encodes CASSLSPLLDTQYF.

This clonotype was seen many times. The chain carries TRBV5-5 and TRBJ2-1; 9 bases match TRBD1. Germline assignment: CDR1 SGHKS and CDR2 YYEKEE (reference sequence). The CDR3 runs to 14 residues. With 3 bases clipped from V and 8 bases from J, the junction kept 6 bases outside the gene matches. The DNA of the CDR3 is TGTGCCAGCAGCTACGGACAGGGGATCGATGAGCAGTTCTTC. It encodes CASSYGQGIDEQFF.

This clonotype was recorded many times. The chain couples TRBV20-1 to TRBJ1-3; no reliable D call. The V and J ends lost 3 bases and 0 bases respectively, with 9 bases between them. The CDR3 is 14 residues long. CDR1 is DFQATT, CDR2 SNEGSKA, per germline (reference sequence). The CDR3 nucleotides read TGCAGTGCTAGTCACAGAGCCTCTGGAAACACCATATATTTT. Its translation is CSASHRASGNTIYF.

This chain uses TRBV18 with TRBJ2-7; TRBD2 aligns across 13 bases. V was clipped by 2 bases and J by 8 bases; unmatched bases: 6. The CDR3 runs to 15 residues. CDR1 and CDR2 from the germline V gene are KGHSH and LQKENI. CDR3 amino acids: CASSPDALAGGKQYF. The CDR3 nucleotides read TGTGCCAGCTCACCAGACGCACTAGCGGGAGGGAAGCAGTACTTC. Filled out from reference TRBV18 and TRBJ2-7, the complete variable domain reads NAGVMQNPRHLVRRRGQEARLRCSPMKGHSHVYWYRQLPEEGLKFMVYLQKENIIDESGMPKERFSAEFPKEGPSILRIQQVVRGDSAAYFCASSPDALAGGKQYFGPGTRLTVT.

At least ten counts were recorded for this clonotype. The chain employs TRBV7-8 and TRBJ2-3; the match to TRBD2 covers 8 bases. The CDR3 extends over 15 amino acids. V was clipped by 1 base and J by 5 bases; unmatched bases: 5. Germline-derived CDR1 and CDR2 are SGHVS and FQNEAQ. CDR3 in DNA: TGTGCCAGCAGCTTAGATAGCGGGACGGGAGATACGCAGTATTTT. It translates to CASSLDSGTGDTQYF.

This clonotype showed up many times. Here the CDR3 reads CSVEGRVNTEAFF. The CDR3 nucleotides read TGCAGCGTTGAAGGGCGGGTGAACACTGAAGCTTTCTTT. This chain connects TRBV29-1 to TRBJ1-1; D not certain. Germline loops: CDR1 SQVTM, CDR2 ANQGSEA. The CDR3 spans 13 residues. Trimming cost V 1 base and J 0 bases, with 6 bases left between them.

This clonotype has ten or more counts. J is TRBJ2-4 and V is TRBV30; D is uncertain. V was cut by 0 bases and J by 0 bases, with 3 bases left in between. CDR3 length: 13 residues. The germline V gene encodes CDR1 GTSNPN and CDR2 SVGIG (reference sequence). CDR3 loop: CAWSVTAKNIQYF. CDR3 bases: TGTGCCTGGAGTGTGACAGCCAAAAACATTCAGTACTTC.

The DNA for the CDR3 is TGTGCCAGCAGTTATTCTTGGACTCCCAGATATGGCGGCACCTTC. Protein: CASSYSWTPRYGGTF. The chain has TRBV6-5 and TRBJ1-2, with D unclear. The V gene lost 3 bases and the J gene lost 13 bases, with 24 bases spanning the gap. This CDR3 has 15 amino acids. The germline V gene encodes CDR1 MNHEY and CDR2 SVGAGI.

This clonotype was seen at least ten times. The rearrangement uses TRBV18 and TRBJ2-1; D remains ambiguous. Per the germline V gene, CDR1 is KGHSH and CDR2 is LQKENI. CDR3 length equals 13 residues. The V end was cut by 1 base, the J end by 5 bases, with 6 bases between. The CDR3 spells CASSPLSNNEQFF. For the CDR3, the DNA is TGTGCCAGCTCACCACTAAGTAACAATGAGCAGTTCTTC.

This clonotype was seen ten or more times. The J gene is TRBJ2-7, the V gene TRBV20-1; TRBD1 matches at 7 bases. The CDR3 has 14 amino acids. The ends lost 6 bases at V and 6 bases at J; junction bases unmatched: 14. Per germline, CDR1 DFQATT and CDR2 SNEGSKA (reference sequence). Here the CDR3 DNA reads TGCAGTGCCCGTGGGACAGCCAGGTATTTCGAGCAGTACTTC. Translation gives CSARGTARYFEQYF.

In its sample, this clonotype was seen many times. The gene calls are TRBV19 and TRBJ1-1, with 9 bases fitting TRBD1. Germline CDR1 reads LNHDA; CDR2 reads SQIVND (reference sequence). CDR3 length: 14 residues. With V trimmed by 4 bases and J by 4 bases, 4 bases remained unmatched. The CDR3 is CASSNWTGATEAFF. CDR3 DNA sequence: TGTGCCAGTAGTAACTGGACAGGGGCCACTGAAGCTTTCTTT.

The J gene is TRBJ2-7, the V gene TRBV6-5; 8 bases match TRBD2. Germline V lookup: CDR1 MNHEY, CDR2 SVGAGI. The CDR3 spans 14 residues. V was pared by 4 bases and J by 3 bases, with 5 bases of the junction left unmatched. CDR3 protein: CASSCGGYLYEQYF. The CDR3 DNA sequence: TGTGCCAGCAGTTGCGGGGGGTACCTCTACGAGCAGTACTTC.

This clonotype was counted ten times or more. This chain uses TRBV12-3 or TRBV12-4 with TRBJ1-2; tentative D call: TRBD1 (6 bases). Trimming took 5 bases from V and 8 from J, leaving 15 bases between them. This CDR3 is built from 13 residues. The CDR3 reads CASSPQGPGGYTF. The CDR3 DNA sequence: TGTGCCAGCAGTCCACAGGGACCCGGGGGCTACACCTTC.